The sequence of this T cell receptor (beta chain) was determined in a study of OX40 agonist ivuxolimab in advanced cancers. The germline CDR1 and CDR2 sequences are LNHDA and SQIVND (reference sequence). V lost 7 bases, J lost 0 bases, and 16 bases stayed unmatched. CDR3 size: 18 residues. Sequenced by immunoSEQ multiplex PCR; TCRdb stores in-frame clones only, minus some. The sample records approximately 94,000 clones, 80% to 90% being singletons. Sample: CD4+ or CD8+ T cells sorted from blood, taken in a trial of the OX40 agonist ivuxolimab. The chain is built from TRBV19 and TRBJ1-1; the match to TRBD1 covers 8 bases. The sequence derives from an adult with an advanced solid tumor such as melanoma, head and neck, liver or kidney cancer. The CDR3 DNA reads TGTGCCAGTAACCGTCGACAGGGGAATAGCGGGGTGAACACTGAAGCTTTCTTT. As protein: CASNRRQGNSGVNTEAFF.